A single sample gave rise to the 7 T cell receptor beta chains below, sequenced in a study of blood T cell repertoires in COVID-19. The data were produced by immunoSEQ multiplex PCR, yet TCRdb's version contains in-frame clones alone and is incomplete. Among a few hundred thousand clones listed, about 87% were seen once. Input material: PBMCs or T cells enriched from blood (not recorded which). The receptors come from a woman between 18 and 30 years old who had recovered from COVID-19.

The gene calls are TRBV7-2 and TRBJ2-7; TRBD1 agrees at 9 bases. The germline V gene has CDR1 SGHTA and CDR2 FQGNSA. The length of the CDR3 is 14 residues. Losses at the gene ends were 6 bases for V and 3 bases for J; bases not matched to a gene: 6. For the CDR3, the DNA is TGTGCCAGCAGTCCTGGGACAGGGCTCTACGAGCAGTACTTC. It translates to CASSPGTGLYEQYF.

The chain is built from TRBV6-4 and TRBJ2-2; D may be TRBD1 (6 bases). Germline V gene lookup returns CDR1 MRHNA and CDR2 SNTAGT. The CDR3 has 17 amino acids. Trimming pared 0 bases from V and 6 bases from J, leaving 17 bases between. CDR3 in amino acids: CASSDSMGQAKPGELFF. As DNA, the CDR3 is TGTGCCAGCAGTGACTCGATGGGACAAGCAAAACCCGGGGAGCTGTTTTTT.

This chain joins TRBV12-3 or TRBV12-4 and TRBJ2-3; maybe TRBD1 (6 bases). The CDR3 has 13 amino acids. V lost 1 base and J 5 bases, leaving 7 bases between the germline ends. The CDR3 spells CASSLVQGDTQYF. CDR3 coding DNA: TGTGCCAGCAGTTTAGTACAGGGAGATACGCAGTATTTT.

V usage is TRBV7-9 and J usage is TRBJ2-2; 13 nucleotides agree with TRBD2. The germline V gene has CDR1 SEHNR and CDR2 FQNEAQ (reference sequence). Trimming cost V 4 bases and J 7 bases; bases outside gene matches: 6. This CDR3 comprises 16 residues. The CDR3 sequence is CASSSGLAGVSGELFF. As DNA, the CDR3 is TGTGCCAGCAGCTCAGGACTAGCGGGAGTAAGCGGGGAGCTGTTTTTT.

J is TRBJ1-4 and V is TRBV11-2, with 7 bases that match TRBD1. This CDR3 spans 15 amino acids. Losses at the gene ends were 5 bases for V and 3 bases for J; bases not matched to a gene: 6. From germline, CDR1 is SGHAT and CDR2 FQNNGV. The CDR3 nucleotides are TGTGCCAGCAGCACGCGGACAGGCCCTAATGAAAAACTGTTTTTT. Translated: CASSTRTGPNEKLFF. Full variable domain (missing parts from reference TRBV11-2 and TRBJ1-4): EAGVAQSPRYKIIEKRQSVAFWCNPISGHATLYWYQQILGQGPKLLIQFQNNGVVDDSQLPKDRFSAERLKGVDSTLKIQPAKLEDSAVYLCASSTRTGPNEKLFFGSGTQLSVL.

The chain carries TRBV2 and TRBJ1-1; D is perhaps TRBD1 (5 bases). The V gene's germline CDR1 is SNHLY and CDR2 FYNNEI. This CDR3 has 12 amino acids. The germline V and J ends were trimmed by 7 bases and 1 base, with 7 bases remaining between them. CDR3 region: CASTGENTEAFF. The CDR3 region has the DNA TGTGCCAGCACGGGGGAGAACACTGAAGCTTTCTTT.

This clone has only one observation. The chain is built from TRBV6-2 or TRBV6-3 and TRBJ2-1; 7 nucleotides align to TRBD1. The CDR3 contains 18 residues. Germline assignment: CDR1 MNHEY and CDR2 SVGEGT. Unmatched junction bases numbered 13, after V lost 0 bases and J lost 5 bases. The DNA for the CDR3 is TGTGCCAGCAGTTACTCACCCGGGGACAGTATAGGTCACAATGAGCAGTTCTTC. Protein sequence: CASSYSPGDSIGHNEQFF.